The 19 T cell receptor beta chains reported below all come from one sample, sequenced in a study of blood T cell repertoires in COVID-19. Data came from immunoSEQ multiplex PCR; TCRdb stores just in-frame clones and leaves some out. The data hold 35,000 to 40,000 clones, with over 65% observed a single time. Sequenced: peripheral blood. Source of these receptors: an older man with acute or convalescent COVID-19.

V is TRBV29-1 and J is TRBJ2-7; 10 bases agree with TRBD2. The germline V gene has CDR1 SQVTM and CDR2 ANQGSEA. V shed 0 bases, J shed 1 base, and the junction held 6 bases outside the gene matches. The CDR3 loop spans 16 amino acids. The CDR3 loop is CSVEDHQAGGSYEQYF. For the CDR3, the DNA is TGCAGCGTTGAAGATCATCAAGCGGGAGGGTCCTACGAGCAGTACTTC.

The chain employs TRBV11-2 and TRBJ2-1, with 11 bases that match TRBD2. This CDR3 is 16 amino acids long. Germline V gives CDR1 SGHAT, CDR2 FQNNGV. V gave up 4 bases and J gave up 8 bases; unmatched junction bases: 10. This CDR3 reads CASSSGRASGRHEQFF. In DNA form, the CDR3 reads TGTGCCAGCAGCTCGGGGAGGGCTAGCGGGAGGCATGAGCAGTTCTTC. Full variable domain (rest looked up from reference TRBV11-2 and TRBJ2-1): EAGVAQSPRYKIIEKRQSVAFWCNPISGHATLYWYQQILGQGPKLLIQFQNNGVVDDSQLPKDRFSAERLKGVDSTLKIQPAKLEDSAVYLCASSSGRASGRHEQFFGPGTRLTVL.

The CDR3 nucleotides read TGTGCCAGCAGTGGGGGACAGGCCGGCGCCGGGGAGCTGTTTTTT. Its translation: CASSGGQAGAGELFF. The chain carries TRBV2 and TRBJ2-2; 8 bases are shared with TRBD1. The CDR3 runs to 15 residues. Looked up from germline, CDR1 is SNHLY and CDR2 is FYNNEI. Germline trimming cut 4 bases from V and 6 bases from J; bases unmatched to any gene: 7.

The gene calls are TRBV9 and TRBJ1-3; no firm D call. The CDR3 is made up of 16 amino acids. Germline lookup yields CDR1 SGDLS and CDR2 YYNGEE. The ends were cut back, 0 bases at V and 0 bases at J, with 10 bases in the middle. The CDR3 nucleotides are TGTGCCAGCAGCGTAGATGGCGGAAGCTCTGGAAACACCATATATTTT. Protein sequence: CASSVDGGSSGNTIYF.

The CDR3 region is CASSLGPNTEAFF. As DNA, the CDR3 is TGTGCCAGCAGCTTGGGGCCTAACACTGAAGCTTTCTTT. The J gene is TRBJ1-1, the V gene TRBV5-4, with D unclear. Germline V lookup: CDR1 SGHNT, CDR2 YYREEE (reference sequence). This CDR3 is built from 13 residues. Trimming took off 0 bases at V and 2 bases at J, with 5 bases between the two ends.

The rearrangement uses TRBV28 and TRBJ2-2, with 11 bases lining up with TRBD1. The CDR3 has 14 amino acids. CDR1 and CDR2 from the germline V gene are MDHEN and SYDVKM. The junction had 4 bases not matched to a gene; V was cut back by 9 bases and J by 4 bases. The CDR3 DNA is TGTGCCAGTTCCGGGACAGGGGGCACCGGGGAGCTGTTTTTT. This codes for CASSGTGGTGELFF.

The rearrangement joins TRBV2 to TRBJ2-1; possible D gene TRBD2, 6 bases. This CDR3 is built from 14 residues. In germline, CDR1 is SNHLY, CDR2 FYNNEI. V was clipped by 4 bases and J by 3 bases, with 10 bases between them. CDR3 nucleotides: TGTGCCAGCAGTGTGAGGACTAACTACAATGAGCAGTTCTTC. It translates to CASSVRTNYNEQFF.

The chain carries TRBV19 and TRBJ1-5, with 7 bases lining up with TRBD1. The CDR3 is 16 residues long. From germline, CDR1 is LNHDA and CDR2 SQIVND (reference sequence). V was clipped by 6 bases and J by 0 bases; unmatched bases: 8. The CDR3 DNA sequence: TGTGCCAGTAGCCCTAGACAGGGAAATAGCAATCAGCCCCAGCATTTT. Amino acid sequence: CASSPRQGNSNQPQHF.

This clone came up once. The chain uses TRBV29-1 and TRBJ2-7, with TRBD1 matching 7 bases. Germline assignment: CDR1 SQVTM and CDR2 ANQGSEA. Unmatched junction bases numbered 13, after V lost 4 bases and J lost 7 bases. The CDR3 spans 14 residues. Here the CDR3 DNA reads TGCAGCGTTGCGTTCCGTAGGGGGCGTGGGGAGCAGTACTTC. It translates to CSVAFRRGRGEQYF.

There are a few counts of this clone. The chain uses TRBV27 and TRBJ1-5; D perhaps matches TRBD1 (5 bases). The CDR3 totals 15 residues. Trimming cost V 6 bases and J 2 bases, with 14 bases left between them. CDR1 is MNHEY, CDR2 SMNVEV, per germline (reference sequence). This CDR3 reads CASSWGDGRNQPQHF. The CDR3 DNA sequence: TGTGCCAGCAGCTGGGGGGACGGGCGCAATCAGCCCCAGCATTTT.

The chain employs TRBV19 and TRBJ1-5; 10 bases match TRBD1. CDR3 length equals 17 residues. Per germline, CDR1 LNHDA and CDR2 SQIVND (reference sequence). Trimming took 7 bases from V and 2 from J; bases not matched to a gene: 11. The CDR3 reads CASTSLPGTGGNQPQHF. The CDR3 DNA sequence: TGTGCCAGTACCTCATTGCCAGGGACAGGGGGCAATCAGCCCCAGCATTTT.

The chain uses TRBV4-3 and TRBJ1-4, with D perhaps TRBD1 (5 bases). Trimming cost V 0 bases and J 0 bases, with 17 bases left between them. This CDR3 is 19 amino acids long. From germline, CDR1 is LGHNA and CDR2 YSLEER. CDR3 protein: CASSQDLDKGFATNEKLFF. The CDR3 coding sequence is TGCGCCAGCAGCCAAGACTTGGACAAGGGCTTTGCAACTAATGAAAAACTGTTTTTT.

This rearrangement joins TRBV2 to TRBJ1-2; TRBD1 might be the D (5 bases). Germline CDR1 is SNHLY and CDR2 is FYNNEI. V was clipped by 7 bases and J by 4 bases, with 19 bases between them. The length of the CDR3 is 15 residues. The CDR3 spells CASTLLEKGSYGYTF. The DNA for the CDR3 is TGTGCCAGCACCCTACTCGAGAAGGGGTCCTATGGCTACACCTTC. Based on the CDR3 plus reference TRBV2 and TRBJ1-2, the full variable domain is EPEVTQTPSHQVTQMGQEVILRCVPISNHLYFYWYRQILGQKVEFLVSFYNNEISEKSEIFDDQFSVERPDGSNFTLKIRSTKLEDSAMYFCASTLLEKGSYGYTFGSGTRLTVV.

This clone was counted between two and nine times. The rearrangement uses TRBV9 and TRBJ1-6; the match to TRBD1 covers 7 bases. There are 14 residues in the CDR3. After removal of 4 bases from V and 5 bases from J, the junction contained 3 bases not matched to a gene. Germline V gene data show CDR1 as SGDLS and CDR2 as YYNGEE. The CDR3 is CASSSTGNNSPLHF. In nucleotides, the CDR3 is TGTGCCAGCAGCTCGACAGGGAATAATTCACCCCTCCACTTT.

This CDR3 is CASSWGRQSQFF. The CDR3 bases are TGTGCCAGCAGTTGGGGCCGCCAATCGCAGTTCTTC. The V call is TRBV6-2 or TRBV6-3, the J call TRBJ2-1, with D possibly TRBD1 on 5 matching bases. Trimming stripped 4 bases from V and 12 bases from J, with 13 bases between. Germline CDR1 is MNHEY and CDR2 is SVGEGT. The CDR3 has 12 residues.

The V gene is TRBV5-1, the J gene TRBJ1-3; D gene uncertain. This CDR3 contains 14 residues. Germline V CDR1 and CDR2: SGHRS, YFSETQ. V was cut by 0 bases and J by 0 bases, with 4 bases left in between. The CDR3 is CASSLASSGNTIYF. The CDR3 DNA follows: TGCGCCAGCAGCTTGGCGAGCTCTGGAAACACCATATATTTT.

This rearrangement joins TRBV7-2 to TRBJ1-3; possible D gene TRBD1, 6 bases. Trimming shortened V by 1 base and J by 2 bases, and 9 bases separated the two germline ends. The length of the CDR3 is 15 residues. The V gene's germline CDR1 is SGHTA and CDR2 FQGNSA. The CDR3 loop reads CASSLDTGTGNTIYF. CDR3 bases: TGTGCCAGCAGCTTAGATACAGGGACTGGAAACACCATATATTTT. The variable domain in full, with the rest retrieved from reference TRBV7-2 and TRBJ1-3, is GAGVSQSPSNKVTEKGKDVELRCDPISGHTALYWYRQSLGQGLEFLIYFQGNSAPDKSGLPSDRFSAERTGGSVSTLTIQRTQQEDSAVYLCASSLDTGTGNTIYFGEGSWLTVV.

This clone has only a few counts. The chain is built from TRBV4-3 and TRBJ2-2; D remains ambiguous. CDR1 and CDR2 (germline): LGHNA, YSLEER. Trimming cost V 0 bases and J 3 bases, with 11 bases left between them. The CDR3 length is 16 residues. CDR3 coding DNA: TGCGCCAGCAGCCAAGATTCCAGCGCCCACACCGGGGAGCTGTTTTTT. It is translated as CASSQDSSAHTGELFF.

The rearrangement joins TRBV4-3 to TRBJ1-4, with TRBD1 identical over 7 bases. With 5 bases clipped from V and 8 bases from J, the junction kept 8 bases outside the gene matches. The CDR3 runs to 14 residues. Germline V gives CDR1 LGHNA, CDR2 YSLEER. The CDR3, as DNA: TGCGCCAGCAGCGTCGGACAGGAGGGAGAAAAACTGTTTTTT. Its protein product is CASSVGQEGEKLFF.